A selection of T cell receptor beta chains follows, all from one sample in a study of T cells in Graves' hyperthyroidism and ophthalmopathy. TCRdb fed the multiplex PCR reads into MiXCR, producing one record per CDR3 protein. Among approximately 600,000 distinct CDR3 sequences, 15% to 20% were seen once, and the ten largest hold 3.8%. Sequenced sample: blood. The origin of the receptors is a woman aged 25 to 39 with Graves' hyperthyroidism. The CDR3 runs from the conserved cysteine through the conserved F or W. The D gene is left open where the match is weak. Size is stated for part of the rows, as once, few or many counts, or as a class when the clone is expanded.

CDR3aa: CASSFWTSGGNEQFF; CDR3nt: TGTGCCAGCAGCTTTTGGACTAGCGGGGGGAATGAGCAGTTCTTC; d_gene: TRBD2; j_gene: TRBJ2-1; abundance: many; v_gene: TRBV7-2
CDR3aa: CASSSRLAPTTEQFF; CDR3nt: TGTGCCAGCAGCTCCCGACTAGCGCCGACGACGGAGCAGTTCTTC; d_gene: TRBD2; j_gene: TRBJ2-1; abundance: -; v_gene: TRBV7-9
CDR3aa: CASKGGFTDTQYF; CDR3nt: TGTGCCAGCAAGGGGGGTTTTACAGATACGCAGTATTTT; d_gene: -; j_gene: TRBJ2-3; abundance: many; v_gene: TRBV12-3/TRBV12-4
CDR3aa: CASNTRTGDEKLFF; CDR3nt: TGTGCCAGCAACACAAGGACAGGAGATGAAAAACTGTTTTTT; d_gene: TRBD1; j_gene: TRBJ1-4; abundance: many; v_gene: TRBV28
CDR3aa: CASRYFGNRQPQHF; CDR3nt: TGTGCCAGCAGGTACTTCGGGAATCGTCAGCCCCAGCATTTT; d_gene: -; j_gene: TRBJ1-5; abundance: -; v_gene: TRBV6-2/TRBV6-3
CDR3aa: CASSAGTGLSAFF; CDR3nt: TGTGCCAGCAGTGCTGGGACAGGGCTGTCTGCTTTCTTT; d_gene: TRBD1; j_gene: TRBJ1-1; abundance: many; v_gene: TRBV2
CDR3aa: CASRALRRDRPSYEQYF; CDR3nt: TGTGCCAGCCGAGCCCTACGCCGGGACAGGCCCTCCTACGAGCAGTACTTC; d_gene: TRBD1; j_gene: TRBJ2-7; abundance: many; v_gene: TRBV2
CDR3aa: CASSFRTEETQYF; CDR3nt: TGTGCCAGCAGTTTTCGGACTGAAGAGACCCAGTACTTC; d_gene: -; j_gene: TRBJ2-5; abundance: many; v_gene: TRBV28
CDR3aa: CASNRGVLEDTQYF; CDR3nt: TGTGCCAGCAACCGTGGGGTTCTGGAGGATACGCAGTATTTT; d_gene: -; j_gene: TRBJ2-3; abundance: many; v_gene: TRBV7-3
CDR3aa: CATNQGAQNTEAFF; CDR3nt: TGTGCCACGAATCAGGGGGCTCAAAACACTGAAGCTTTCTTT; d_gene: TRBD1; j_gene: TRBJ1-1; abundance: -; v_gene: TRBV19
CDR3aa: CASSTGTPPHEQYF; CDR3nt: TGTGCCAGTAGTACCGGGACTCCACCTCACGAGCAGTACTTC; d_gene: -; j_gene: TRBJ2-7; abundance: few; v_gene: TRBV19
CDR3aa: CSVHSGTADGYTF; CDR3nt: TGCAGTGTCCATTCCGGGACAGCAGATGGCTACACCTTC; d_gene: TRBD1; j_gene: TRBJ1-2; abundance: many; v_gene: TRBV20-1
CDR3aa: CSVDGFSGNNEQFF; CDR3nt: TGCAGCGTTGACGGATTCAGCGGGAACAATGAGCAGTTCTTC; d_gene: TRBD2; j_gene: TRBJ2-1; abundance: -; v_gene: TRBV29-1
CDR3aa: CARGLAGGFSYNEQFF; CDR3nt: TGTGCCAGGGGACTAGCGGGGGGATTCTCCTACAATGAGCAGTTCTTC; d_gene: TRBD2; j_gene: TRBJ2-1; abundance: -; v_gene: TRBV19
CDR3aa: CASSPKEETQYF; CDR3nt: TGTGCCAGCTCACCCAAAGAAGAGACCCAGTACTTC; d_gene: -; j_gene: TRBJ2-5; abundance: many; v_gene: TRBV18
CDR3aa: CASSGVLAGIDYEQYF; CDR3nt: TGTGCCAGCAGTGGAGTTCTAGCGGGTATTGACTACGAGCAGTACTTC; d_gene: TRBD2; j_gene: TRBJ2-7; abundance: many; v_gene: TRBV6-1
CDR3aa: CATADSGTGYYYEQYF; CDR3nt: TGTGCCACCGCTGACTCGGGGACAGGTTATTACTACGAGCAGTACTTC; d_gene: TRBD1; j_gene: TRBJ2-7; abundance: many; v_gene: TRBV27
CDR3aa: CASSGTGVKLFF; CDR3nt: TGTGCCAGCAGTGGGACAGGCGTAAAACTGTTTTTT; d_gene: TRBD1; j_gene: TRBJ1-4; abundance: many; v_gene: TRBV12-3/TRBV12-4
CDR3aa: CASSSDRGHEQYF; CDR3nt: TGCGCCAGCAGCTCGGACAGGGGGCATGAGCAGTACTTC; d_gene: TRBD1; j_gene: TRBJ2-7; abundance: many; v_gene: TRBV5-1
CDR3aa: CASSLEPVEETQYF; CDR3nt: TGTGCCAGCAGTTTAGAGCCTGTCGAAGAGACCCAGTACTTC; d_gene: -; j_gene: TRBJ2-5; abundance: many; v_gene: TRBV12-3/TRBV12-4
CDR3aa: CASSLWDGEQYF; CDR3nt: TGTGCCAGCAGTTTATGGGATGGCGAGCAGTACTTC; d_gene: -; j_gene: TRBJ2-7; abundance: -; v_gene: TRBV6-1
CDR3aa: CASSPPRTATNEKLFF; CDR3nt: TGTGCCAGCTCACCACCTAGGACGGCAACTAATGAAAAACTGTTTTTT; d_gene: -; j_gene: TRBJ1-4; abundance: -; v_gene: TRBV18
CDR3aa: CASSGGRSNEQYF; CDR3nt: TGTGCCAGCAGCGGCGGCCGGAGCAACGAGCAGTACTTC; d_gene: -; j_gene: TRBJ2-7; abundance: -; v_gene: TRBV11-2
CDR3aa: CASSLGPEDANYGYTF; CDR3nt: TGTGCCAGCAGCTTAGGCCCGGAAGACGCTAACTATGGCTACACCTTC; d_gene: -; j_gene: TRBJ1-2; abundance: many; v_gene: TRBV11-3
CDR3aa: CASLLPGYEQYF; CDR3nt: TGTGCCAGCCTCTTACCCGGCTACGAGCAGTACTTC; d_gene: -; j_gene: TRBJ2-7; abundance: -; v_gene: TRBV6-1
CDR3aa: CAISESFAGPGELFF; CDR3nt: TGTGCCATCAGTGAGTCCTTCGCAGGTCCCGGGGAGCTGTTTTTT; d_gene: -; j_gene: TRBJ2-2; abundance: -; v_gene: TRBV10-3
CDR3aa: CASSSGLAVTGELFF; CDR3nt: TGTGCCAGCAGCTCTGGACTAGCGGTCACCGGGGAGCTGTTTTTT; d_gene: TRBD2; j_gene: TRBJ2-2; abundance: -; v_gene: TRBV5-6
CDR3aa: CASGPTGQETQYF; CDR3nt: TGCGCCAGCGGACCGACAGGCCAAGAGACCCAGTACTTC; d_gene: -; j_gene: TRBJ2-5; abundance: few; v_gene: TRBV5-1
CDR3aa: CAWRAGRETEAFF; CDR3nt: TGTGCCTGGCGGGCAGGGCGCGAGACTGAAGCTTTCTTT; d_gene: -; j_gene: TRBJ1-1; abundance: many; v_gene: TRBV30
CDR3aa: CASSPGTGLGYYGYTF; CDR3nt: TGTGCCAGCAGCCCCGGGACCGGACTGGGCTATTATGGCTACACCTTC; d_gene: -; j_gene: TRBJ1-2; abundance: few; v_gene: TRBV6-1
CDR3aa: CASSQDRVLVNTEAFF; CDR3nt: TGCGCCAGCAGCCAAGATCGCGTACTGGTAAACACTGAAGCTTTCTTT; d_gene: -; j_gene: TRBJ1-1; abundance: -; v_gene: TRBV4-3
CDR3aa: CASSLLTTGELFF; CDR3nt: TGTGCCAGCAGCCTCCTTACCACCGGGGAGCTGTTTTTT; d_gene: -; j_gene: TRBJ2-2; abundance: many; v_gene: TRBV12-3/TRBV12-4
CDR3aa: CASSLGGSSPDTQYF; CDR3nt: TGTGCCAGCAGCTTAGGCGGGAGTAGCCCAGATACGCAGTATTTT; d_gene: TRBD2; j_gene: TRBJ2-3; abundance: few; v_gene: TRBV7-9
CDR3aa: CSVGGSGSSTGELFF; CDR3nt: TGCAGCGTTGGAGGGAGCGGGAGCAGCACCGGGGAGCTGTTTTTT; d_gene: TRBD2; j_gene: TRBJ2-2; abundance: -; v_gene: TRBV29-1
CDR3aa: CASLRRKGTSNITGANVLTF; CDR3nt: TGCGCCAGCCTGAGAAGAAAGGGCACATCGAATATCACTGGGGCCAACGTCCTGACTTTC; d_gene: -; j_gene: TRBJ2-6; abundance: -; v_gene: TRBV6-9
CDR3aa: CATSETGRPNTGELFF; CDR3nt: TGTGCCACCAGTGAGACGGGACGTCCGAACACCGGGGAGCTGTTTTTT; d_gene: -; j_gene: TRBJ2-2; abundance: many; v_gene: TRBV24-1
CDR3aa: CASSPGPQFATGELFF; CDR3nt: TGCGCCAGCAGCCCCGGGCCCCAGTTCGCCACCGGGGAGCTGTTTTTT; d_gene: -; j_gene: TRBJ2-2; abundance: few; v_gene: TRBV4-1
CDR3aa: CASSPGLAGVGAGELFF; CDR3nt: TGTGCCAGTAGCCCGGGACTAGCGGGAGTCGGTGCCGGGGAGCTGTTTTTT; d_gene: TRBD2; j_gene: TRBJ2-2; abundance: -; v_gene: TRBV19
CDR3aa: CASSLGQDGNEQFF; CDR3nt: TGTGCCAGCAGCTTAGGGCAGGATGGAAATGAGCAGTTCTTC; d_gene: -; j_gene: TRBJ2-1; abundance: few; v_gene: TRBV11-3
CDR3aa: CASQPSYYPETQYF; CDR3nt: TGTGCCAGCCAACCCTCTTACTACCCAGAGACCCAGTACTTC; d_gene: -; j_gene: TRBJ2-5; abundance: many; v_gene: TRBV28
CDR3aa: CASSSTRWDHSYEQYF; CDR3nt: TGCGCCAGCAGCTCTACGCGATGGGACCATTCCTACGAGCAGTACTTC; d_gene: -; j_gene: TRBJ2-7; abundance: many; v_gene: TRBV5-1
CDR3aa: CASSLAAGGYTGELFF; CDR3nt: TGTGCCAGCAGTCTAGCGGCTGGAGGGTACACCGGGGAGCTGTTTTTT; d_gene: TRBD2; j_gene: TRBJ2-2; abundance: few; v_gene: TRBV7-3
CDR3aa: CASFTGGVVPDTQYF; CDR3nt: TGTGCCAGCTTCACGGGCGGGGTCGTCCCAGATACGCAGTATTTT; d_gene: -; j_gene: TRBJ2-3; abundance: -; v_gene: TRBV5-4
CDR3aa: CATEVLGSSYNEQFF; CDR3nt: TGTGCCACGGAGGTCTTAGGGAGCTCCTACAATGAGCAGTTCTTC; d_gene: -; j_gene: TRBJ2-1; abundance: few; v_gene: TRBV28
CDR3aa: CASGTSGSHGDEQYF; CDR3nt: TGTGCCAGCGGGACTAGCGGGAGCCACGGAGACGAGCAGTACTTC; d_gene: TRBD2; j_gene: TRBJ2-7; abundance: few; v_gene: TRBV6-1